This record covers a single T cell receptor beta chain. Antigen: not known. Through a sample-barcoded 5' primer and a J-beta primer mix, a second PCR was run for roughly 7 to 12 cycles. Per sample, CDR3-containing paired-end reads numbered at least 3 million. TCRdb ran MiXCR on the 5' RACE reads and lists one entry per CDR3 protein. The sample has about 730,000 distinct CDR3 sequences, more than 40% seen once; the top ten hold more than 20%. The record originates from a study of blood T cells in healthy people across ages. Germline-derived CDR1 and CDR2 are MGHDK and SYGVNS. V lost 6 bases to trimming and J lost 3 bases, with 18 bases between them. The CDR3 extends over 15 amino acids. Study-wide findings and caveats: As naive T cell percentage varied, TCR beta diversity correlated strongly with it.

The origin of this receptor is a woman aged 55-69 years in good health. The V call is TRBV25-1, the J call TRBJ2-7, with a possible D match to TRBD2 (6 bases). Sample: blood. The CDR3 is CASRRGHGGDYEQYF. The CDR3 region has the DNA TGTGCCAGCAGAAGGGGTCACGGAGGGGACTACGAGCAGTACTTC.